This record covers a single T cell receptor beta chain. As originally analysed: Estimates of nucleated cell counts were drawn from the amplification of reference gene primers. Assay used: immunoSEQ multiplex PCR; TCRdb lists only in-frame clones, some missing. V and J calls and clone size are copied from that table; D and trimming were computed from the DNA. This sample has around 300,000 clones, with over 80% found just once. Before being deemed recovered, Cohort 3 donors had two negative PCRs, clearance, or symptom resolution. These data are taken from a study of blood T cell repertoires in COVID-19. Across the study: There were acute and convalescent COVID-19 samples, and they came from the United States, Italy and Spain.

The sample comprised PBMCs or T cells enriched from blood (not recorded which). The TCR comes from a man between 25 and 39 years old who had recovered from COVID-19.

As DNA, the CDR3 is TGTGCCATCTCACTAGCGGAGGCAACCTACGAGCAGTACTTC. Its translation is CAISLAEATYEQYF. This chain joins TRBV10-3 and TRBJ2-7, with 8 bases aligning to TRBD2. CDR3 size: 14 residues. Unmatched junction bases numbered 8, after V lost 8 bases and J lost 2 bases. CDR1 and CDR2 (germline): ENHRY, SYGVKD.